Presented here are 27 T cell receptor beta chains from one specimen sequenced in a study of blood T cell repertoires in COVID-19. Sequencing used immunoSEQ multiplex PCR; TCRdb keeps in-frame clones, though not all of them. The table lists 110,000 to 150,000 clones, 78% of them singletons. Sequenced material: PBMCs or T cells enriched from blood (not recorded which). The source is a woman aged 50 to 60 who had recovered from COVID-19.

The chain recombines TRBV18 with TRBJ1-3, with D uncertain. Looked up from germline, CDR1 is KGHSH and CDR2 is LQKENI. The CDR3 is made up of 18 amino acids. Trimming took off 4 bases at V and 0 bases at J, with 19 bases between the two ends. The CDR3 is CASSLLRDNSYSGNTIYF. CDR3 in DNA: TGTGCCAGCTCACTGCTCCGGGATAACTCCTACTCTGGAAACACCATATATTTT.

V is TRBV4-1 and J is TRBJ2-2; D might be TRBD1 (5 bases). From germline, CDR1 is MGHRA and CDR2 YSYEKL. The CDR3 loop spans 19 amino acids. Deletions cut 0 bases from V and 7 bases from J, with 24 bases between. The CDR3 nucleotides are TGCGCCAGCAGCCAAGAGGTCCCCCCCAACAGGCAAGGCAACGGGGAGCTGTTTTTT. Protein: CASSQEVPPNRQGNGELFF.

This clone was seen a single time. This rearrangement joins TRBV29-1 to TRBJ2-3; tentative D call: TRBD1 (5 bases). The CDR3 runs to 14 residues. Trimming took off 1 base at V and 4 bases at J, with 12 bases between the two ends. From germline, CDR1 is SQVTM and CDR2 ANQGSEA. CDR3 DNA: TGCAGCGTTGAAGGGGGTAGGGGCGCAGATACGCAGTATTTT. Protein sequence: CSVEGGRGADTQYF.

This chain connects TRBV3-1 (or the pseudogene TRBV3-2) to TRBJ1-1; D may be TRBD1 (5 bases). The CDR3 is 15 residues long. Trimming took off 6 bases at V and 0 bases at J, with 14 bases between the two ends. Germline V CDR1 and CDR2: LGHDT, YNNKEL (reference sequence). CDR3 bases: TGTGCCAGCAGTCGAATAGACAGCATGAACACTGAAGCTTTCTTT. It encodes CASSRIDSMNTEAFF.

The chain joins TRBV4-1 to TRBJ1-5; D remains unclear. CDR3 length: 19 residues. Trimming removed 2 bases from V and 0 bases from J, with 20 bases in between. Germline V gene lookup returns CDR1 MGHRA and CDR2 YSYEKL. The CDR3 DNA is TGCGCCAGCAGCCAAACCAAACAGAAAGGTTCTTATAGCAATCAGCCCCAGCATTTT. Encoded protein: CASSQTKQKGSYSNQPQHF.

The genes are TRBV29-1 and TRBJ1-3, with D possibly matching TRBD1 (6 bases). The CDR3 runs 15 residues. Per germline, CDR1 SQVTM and CDR2 ANQGSEA. Trimming cost V 3 bases and J 0 bases, with 12 bases left between them. CDR3 in amino acids: CSVDTTGNSGNTIYF. The CDR3, as DNA: TGCAGCGTTGATACCACAGGGAACTCTGGAAACACCATATATTTT.

This clone was counted between two and nine times. The V gene is TRBV5-6, the J gene TRBJ2-7; possibly TRBD2 for D (6 bases). Deletions cut 0 bases from V and 4 bases from J, with 8 bases between. Per germline, CDR1 SGHDT and CDR2 YYEEEE. The CDR3 covers 13 residues. CDR3 nucleotides: TGTGCCAGCAGCTTGGGGACTACTTACGAGCAGTACGTC. This codes for CASSLGTTYEQYV.

This clone was found once. This chain connects TRBV6-2 or TRBV6-3 to TRBJ2-5, with 8 positions matching TRBD2. V shed 6 bases and J 1 base; nucleotides not matched to a gene: 4. The length of the CDR3 is 14 residues. CDR1 MNHEY and CDR2 SVGEGT come from the germline V gene. In DNA, the CDR3 is TGTGCCAGCAGCCCGACTAGCGTCCAAGAGACCCAGTACTTC. Its protein product is CASSPTSVQETQYF.

The V and J genes are TRBV28 and TRBJ1-5; TRBD1 might be the D (5 bases). Trimming shortened V by 2 bases and J by 2 bases, and 13 bases separated the two germline ends. Germline CDR1 MDHEN, CDR2 SYDVKM. This CDR3 has 16 residues. In DNA form, the CDR3 reads TGTGCCAGCAGTTTACGAGGAGAAGGGGGCAATCAGCCCCAGCATTTT. It translates to CASSLRGEGGNQPQHF.

The J gene is TRBJ1-2, the V gene TRBV5-5, with 8 positions matching TRBD1. The CDR3 loop spans 16 amino acids. The V segment lost 4 bases and the J segment 5 bases; nucleotides outside the gene matches: 13. CDR1 is SGHKS, CDR2 YYEKEE, per germline (reference sequence). DNA for the CDR3: TGTGCCAGCAGCGTGACAGGGGATCCGATTCCTTATGGCTACACCTTC. This sequence encodes CASSVTGDPIPYGYTF.

This clone was picked up a small number of times. V usage is TRBV28 and J usage is TRBJ2-5, with 12 bases that match TRBD2. Unmatched junction bases numbered 6, after V lost 2 bases and J lost 5 bases. The CDR3 spans 16 residues. CDR1 and CDR2 (germline): MDHEN, SYDVKM. The DNA of the CDR3 is TGTGCCAGCAGTTTACCGGGACTAGCGGGTGGCGAGACCCAGTACTTC. Residues: CASSLPGLAGGETQYF.

The CDR3 loop is CSAARQETQYF. CDR3 sequence (DNA): TGCAGTGCAGCTAGACAAGAGACCCAGTACTTC. This sequence joins TRBV20-1 and TRBJ2-5; D is unclear. CDR3 length: 11 amino acids. The germline V gene has CDR1 DFQATT and CDR2 SNEGSKA (reference sequence). The V gene lost 6 bases and the J gene lost 2 bases, with 7 bases spanning the gap.

The chain recombines TRBV6-5 with TRBJ1-1; D ambiguous. The CDR3 has 13 residues. V was clipped by 5 bases and J by 2 bases, with 9 bases between them. The germline V gene has CDR1 MNHEY and CDR2 SVGAGI. The CDR3 DNA reads TGTGCCAGCAGTACACAAGAAAACACTGAAGCTTTCTTT. Protein product: CASSTQENTEAFF.

This clone showed up just a few times. This chain connects TRBV7-2 to TRBJ1-5, with D tentatively TRBD1 (6 bases). V lost 3 bases, J lost 7 bases, and 16 bases lay in between. Per the germline V gene, CDR1 is SGHTA and CDR2 is FQGNSA. The CDR3 extends over 15 amino acids. CDR3 region: CASSFSTSGEQPQHF. CDR3 sequence (DNA): TGTGCCAGCAGCTTTAGCACGTCAGGGGAACAGCCCCAGCATTTT.

This clone has only one observation. The chain combines TRBV28 with TRBJ1-6, with a possible D match to TRBD1 (6 bases). Germline CDR1 MDHEN, CDR2 SYDVKM. This CDR3 comprises 15 residues. V dropped 6 bases and J dropped 5 bases, with 14 bases sitting between them. In DNA, the CDR3 is TGTGCCAGCAGGCGGGGGGCGTTGGATAATTCACCCCTCCACTTT. It is translated as CASRRGALDNSPLHF.

The V gene is TRBV10-3, the J gene TRBJ1-6; possible D gene TRBD1, 5 bases. The CDR3 length is 13 residues. Deletions cut 0 bases from V and 10 bases from J, with 7 bases between. Germline CDR1 is ENHRY and CDR2 is SYGVKD. DNA for the CDR3: TGTGCCATCAGTGAGTCGCAGGGATCACCCCTCCACTTT. It is translated as CAISESQGSPLHF.

This chain joins TRBV5-1 and TRBJ1-3; tentative D call: TRBD1 (5 bases). The CDR3 loop spans 16 amino acids. CDR1 is SGHRS and CDR2 is YFSETQ in the germline V gene. V was clipped by 6 bases and J by 4 bases, with 20 bases between them. The CDR3 here is CASTMDGGVFGNTIYF. The CDR3 DNA sequence: TGCGCCAGCACCATGGACGGGGGGGTATTCGGAAACACCATATATTTT.

V and J are TRBV6-1 and TRBJ1-5, with D possibly being TRBD1 (6 bases). Germline CDR1 reads MNHNS; CDR2 reads SASEGT. The length of the CDR3 is 18 residues. The V and J ends lost 2 bases and 0 bases respectively, with 17 bases between them. CDR3 sequence (DNA): TGTGCCAGCAGTGAAAGCATAACAGGGCGTTATAGCAATCAGCCCCAGCATTTT. Protein sequence: CASSESITGRYSNQPQHF.

The CDR3 region has the DNA TGTGCCAGCAGTAGAGGCGCAGGCACAGATACGCAGTATTTT. Translated: CASSRGAGTDTQYF. This rearrangement joins TRBV9 to TRBJ2-3; no firm D call. V gave up 5 bases and J gave up 1 base, with 11 bases separating them. Germline loops: CDR1 SGDLS, CDR2 YYNGEE. This CDR3 comprises 14 residues. The full variable domain, rest sourced from reference TRBV9 and TRBJ2-3, is DSGVTQTPKHLITATGQRVTLRCSPRSGDLSVYWYQQSLDQGLQFLIQYYNGEERAKGNILERFSAQQFPDLHSELNLSSLELGDSALYFCASSRGAGTDTQYFGPGTRLTVL.

J is TRBJ1-2 and V is TRBV7-9; 10 bases match TRBD1. Losses at the gene ends were 4 bases for V and 7 bases for J; bases not matched to a gene: 3. The CDR3 is made up of 13 amino acids. CDR1 is SEHNR and CDR2 is FQNEAQ in the germline V gene (reference sequence). This CDR3 reads CASSSRDRGGYTF. In DNA form, the CDR3 reads TGTGCCAGCAGCTCCCGGGACAGGGGTGGCTACACCTTC.

This clone was seen a single time. The chain recombines TRBV5-1 with TRBJ2-5; 14 bases fit TRBD2. Losses at the gene ends were 3 bases for V and 5 bases for J; bases not matched to a gene: 6. Germline V gene sequence: CDR1 SGHRS, CDR2 YFSETQ. The CDR3 runs 16 residues. The CDR3 sequence is CASSWGGLAGAETQYF. For the CDR3, the DNA is TGCGCCAGCAGCTGGGGGGGACTAGCGGGGGCGGAGACCCAGTACTTC. The whole variable domain, remainder taken from reference TRBV5-1 and TRBJ2-5, is KAGVTQTPRYLIKTRGQQVTLSCSPISGHRSVSWYQQTPGQGLQFLFEYFSETQRNKGNFPGRFSGRQFSNSRSEMNVSTLELGDSALYLCASSWGGLAGAETQYFGPGTRLLVL.

V usage is TRBV10-3 and J usage is TRBJ2-7; D remains ambiguous. The germline gives CDR1 ENHRY, CDR2 SYGVKD. V shed 2 bases and J shed 5 bases, with 10 bases lying between them. The CDR3 is 13 amino acids. The CDR3 nucleotides read TGTGCCATCAGTGAGGGGCAGAGTGACGAGCAGTACGTC. Translation: CAISEGQSDEQYV.

The rearrangement joins TRBV7-2 to TRBJ1-4; 7 positions agree with TRBD1. The germline gives CDR1 SGHTA, CDR2 FQGNSA. This CDR3 has 13 amino acids. Trimming cost V 5 bases and J 5 bases; bases outside gene matches: 2. The CDR3 here is CASSRDSNEKLFF. Here the CDR3 DNA reads TGTGCCAGCAGCCGGGACAGCAATGAAAAACTGTTTTTT.

The rearrangement uses TRBV3-1 (or the pseudogene TRBV3-2) and TRBJ1-1; 11 nucleotides agree with TRBD1. This CDR3 region has 17 residues. The germline V gene has CDR1 LGHDT and CDR2 YNNKEL (reference sequence). Losses at the gene ends were 3 bases for V and 0 bases for J; bases not matched to a gene: 6. Here the CDR3 DNA reads TGTGCCAGCAGCCATGGGACAGGGGGGGCGATGAACACTGAAGCTTTCTTT. It codes for CASSHGTGGAMNTEAFF.

The J gene is TRBJ1-2, the V gene TRBV2; 10 nucleotides match TRBD1. Trimming at V came to 6 bases and at J to 6 bases, leaving 7 bases not matched to a gene. Germline loops: CDR1 SNHLY, CDR2 FYNNEI. The CDR3 is 14 residues long. Here the CDR3 DNA reads TGTGCCAGCAGGACTCCGACAGGGGGCCATGGCTACACCTTC. It translates to CASRTPTGGHGYTF.

V is TRBV27 and J is TRBJ1-1; possibly TRBD1 for D (5 bases). CDR1 and CDR2 from the germline V gene are MNHEY and SMNVEV (reference sequence). Trimming left V 8 bases short and J 4 bases short, with 11 bases between. There are 12 residues in the CDR3. This chain's CDR3 is CASGPRATEAFF. For the CDR3, the DNA is TGTGCCAGCGGACCCAGGGCCACTGAAGCTTTCTTT.

This clone was counted a few times. The rearrangement uses TRBV7-9 and TRBJ2-1; TRBD1 matches at 10 bases. The junction had 4 bases not matched to a gene; V was cut back by 0 bases and J by 8 bases. Germline V lookup: CDR1 SEHNR, CDR2 FQNEAQ (reference sequence). There are 15 residues in the CDR3. In DNA, the CDR3 is TGTGCCAGCAGCTTAGCGACAGGGGGCGTGGATGAGCAGTTCTTC. Amino acids: CASSLATGGVDEQFF.